This T cell receptor beta chain appears in the sequencing data of a study of cytomegalovirus exposure and HLA in healthy donors. Overall study: In terms of ancestry, the Caucasian-associated cluster contained about 80% of the approximately 400 genotyped donors.

This CDR3 has 21 residues. V dropped 0 bases and J dropped 3; count of bases not matched to a gene: 15. Germline V lookup: CDR1 KGHSH, CDR2 LQKENI. As for this clone: The antigen is unknown.

The PCR was carried out with 60 Vbeta primers and 13 Jbeta primers. The protocol was immunoSEQ multiplex PCR, while the TCRdb copy is restricted to in-frame clones and leaves out a portion. The repertoire holds about 200,000 clones, with approximately 78% as singletons. Study results and limitations: Presence/absence results assume similar sequencing depth per donor, which may not hold. Apparent HLA restriction characterized most CMV-associated TCR beta chains in a later analysis.

This sequence joins TRBV18 and TRBJ2-4, with 12 bases lining up with TRBD2. The sequence derives from a woman between 35 and 50 years old in good health and CMV-seronegative. The sequencing input was PBMCs. CDR3 in DNA: TGTGCCAGCTCACCACCGTGGAGGGGAGAGACTAGCGGGAGAGACAAAAACATTCAGTACTTC. Its protein is CASSPPWRGETSGRDKNIQYF.